Presented here are 21 T cell receptor beta chains from one specimen sequenced in a study of T cell changes during pregnancy in multiple sclerosis (dated by TCRdb to 2018 to 2020). The method behind the library was the immunoSEQ multiplex PCR assay. TCRdb provides this immuneACCESS table in a form limited to in-frame rearrangements. Some clones are lacking; in checked studies, under half of them reflect an unresolved V gene, and why the rest are absent is not known. The sample has 35,000 to 40,000 clones on record, 88% of them singletons. The top ten constitute 1.2% of the sample. Sequencing was performed on CD4+ T cells from peripheral blood mononuclear cells, taken before pregnancy. The source of these receptors is a female donor with multiple sclerosis, enrolled in a pregnancy study.

V is TRBV7-9 and J is TRBJ2-5; 14 bases are shared with TRBD2. The junction had 2 bases not matched to a gene; V was cut back by 5 bases and J by 3 bases. CDR3 size: 15 residues. Germline V lookup: CDR1 SEHNR, CDR2 FQNEAQ (reference sequence). Here the CDR3 DNA reads TGTGCCAGCAGCCCGGGACTAGCGGGAGAAGAGACCCAGTACTTC. Translation gives CASSPGLAGEETQYF.

The chain joins TRBV7-9 to TRBJ2-7; D perhaps matches TRBD2 (5 bases). Trimming shortened V by 5 bases and J by 1 base, and 12 bases separated the two germline ends. The CDR3 consists of 14 residues. The germline V gene has CDR1 SEHNR and CDR2 FQNEAQ (reference sequence). Here the CDR3 reads CASSARTDSYEQYF. The CDR3 DNA reads as TGTGCCAGCAGCGCCCGGACTGATTCCTACGAGCAGTACTTC.

Of note for this clone: Other DNA variants within this sample encode the same CDR3. J is TRBJ2-5 and V is TRBV7-9; D unresolved. V dropped 5 bases and J dropped 1 base, with 2 bases sitting between them. Germline V lookup: CDR1 SEHNR, CDR2 FQNEAQ (reference sequence). CDR3 length: 11 amino acids. CDR3 nucleotide sequence: TGTGCCAGCAGCCTCCAAGAGACCCAGTACTTC. It codes for CASSLQETQYF.

The gene calls are TRBV28 and TRBJ2-3, with a possible D match to TRBD2 (6 bases). Germline CDR1 MDHEN, CDR2 SYDVKM. The CDR3 is 14 amino acids. With 3 bases removed from V and 8 bases from J, the gap between germline ends came to 15 bases. The CDR3 DNA reads as TGTGCCAGCAGTTTGGCGGCTAGCGTAGGTACGCAGTATTTT. Translating it yields CASSLAASVGTQYF.

The chain uses TRBV2 and TRBJ2-3; D gene uncertain. From germline, CDR1 is SNHLY and CDR2 FYNNEI. This CDR3 region has 13 residues. Trimming pared 5 bases from V and 3 bases from J, leaving 9 bases between. The CDR3 DNA sequence: TGTGCCAGCAGTTCCGGAGAAACAGATACGCAGTATTTT. Translated: CASSSGETDTQYF.

This chain connects TRBV2 to TRBJ2-5, with D possibly being TRBD1 (5 bases). The CDR3 has 14 amino acids. Germline CDR1 is SNHLY and CDR2 is FYNNEI. The ends were cut back, 7 bases at V and 3 bases at J, with 15 bases in the middle. The CDR3 region has the DNA TGTGCCAGCACTCATAAGGCAGGGAAAGAGACCCAGTACTTC. It specifies CASTHKAGKETQYF.

The chain couples TRBV6-5 to TRBJ1-5; weak D call: TRBD1 (6 bases). This CDR3 has 14 residues. Germline CDR1 and CDR2: MNHEY and SVGAGI. The V and J ends lost 4 bases and 1 base respectively, with 8 bases between them. CDR3 sequence reads: CASSFGQSNQPQHF. The CDR3 coding sequence is TGTGCCAGCAGTTTCGGACAGAGCAATCAGCCCCAGCATTTT.

Worth noting for this clone: One end of the junction varies from germline; a read error may be responsible. V is TRBV7-7 and J is TRBJ2-5; 9 nucleotides line up with TRBD1. Germline V gene sequence: CDR1 SSHAT, CDR2 FNYEAQ (reference sequence). The CDR3 sequence is 15 residues long. The CDR3 loop is CASSLGSGQGETQYF. Written as DNA, the CDR3 is TGTGCTAGCAGCTTAGGGTCGGGACAGGGAGAGACCCAGTACTTC.

This clone has just one count. The V call is TRBV5-1, the J call TRBJ2-5; 10 nucleotides agree with TRBD2. The CDR3 consists of 15 residues. From germline, CDR1 is SGHRS and CDR2 YFSETQ. V shed 5 bases and J 3 bases; nucleotides not matched to a gene: 7. CDR3 sequence reads: CASSTILAGEETQYF. The CDR3 bases are TGCGCCAGCAGTACGATTCTAGCGGGAGAAGAGACCCAGTACTTC.

The chain uses TRBV10-1 and TRBJ2-3; 7 bases fit TRBD1. The CDR3 runs 13 residues. Germline CDR1 WNHNN, CDR2 SYGVQD (reference sequence). V gave up 4 bases and J gave up 4 bases; unmatched junction bases: 2. The CDR3 is CASSVQGADTQYF. The CDR3 nucleotides read TGCGCCAGCAGTGTCCAGGGGGCAGATACGCAGTATTTT.

Written as DNA, the CDR3 is TGTGCCAGCAGCCAGTGGGTTGGACAGGGTTACAATGAGCAGTTCTTC. It codes for CASSQWVGQGYNEQFF. The chain links TRBV11-1 to TRBJ2-1, with 8 positions matching TRBD1. The CDR3 loop spans 16 amino acids. The V and J ends lost 5 bases and 4 bases, in that order; junction bases with no gene match: 10. The germline CDR1 and CDR2 sequences are SGHAT and FQDESV (reference sequence).

This clone was counted once. This chain joins TRBV29-1 and TRBJ1-1; D unresolved. Germline lookup yields CDR1 SQVTM and CDR2 ANQGSEA. V was trimmed by 5 bases and J by 10 bases, leaving 17 bases between them. The CDR3 is 12 residues long. CDR3 amino acids: CSVNQNQGRAFF. CDR3 DNA: TGCAGCGTTAACCAGAACCAAGGGAGAGCTTTCTTT.

This clone came up a few times. The V call is TRBV11-2, the J call TRBJ2-1, with 9 bases matching TRBD2. J was trimmed by 4 bases and V by 3 bases; bases with no gene match: 16. Germline V CDR1 and CDR2: SGHAT, FQNNGV. This CDR3 region has 19 residues. The CDR3 DNA reads TGTGCCAGCAGCTTCAGGCGGGAGGGCCCCGGGTGGGCATACAATGAGCAGTTCTTC. This codes for CASSFRREGPGWAYNEQFF.

The V and J genes are TRBV2 and TRBJ2-7; D is uncertain. The CDR3 extends over 12 amino acids. Germline CDR1 and CDR2: SNHLY and FYNNEI. V was shortened by 2 bases and J by 2 bases, with 4 bases between the two germline ends. The CDR3, as DNA: TGTGCCAGCAGTGAAAACACCTACGAGCAGTACTTC. Translation gives CASSENTYEQYF.

The rearrangement uses TRBV4-2 and TRBJ2-1; TRBD2 is a possible D gene (6 bases). CDR1 is LGHNA, CDR2 YNFKEQ, per germline. The CDR3 contains 15 residues. Trimming took off 2 bases at V and 0 bases at J, with 8 bases between the two ends. This CDR3 reads CASSQRGGSYNEQFF. For the CDR3, the DNA is TGTGCCAGCAGCCAAAGGGGAGGCTCCTACAATGAGCAGTTCTTC.

The chain recombines TRBV5-1 with TRBJ2-1, with D perhaps matching TRBD2 (6 bases). Germline V gene data show CDR1 as SGHRS and CDR2 as YFSETQ. This CDR3 is built from 15 residues. V lost 0 bases, J lost 4 bases, and 11 bases lay in between. CDR3 in DNA: TGCGCCAGCAGCTTGGGCCCTAGCGAGTACAATGAGCAGTTCTTC. The encoded protein is CASSLGPSEYNEQFF.

This chain joins TRBV27 and TRBJ2-3; unclear D gene. The CDR3 runs to 14 residues. CDR1 is MNHEY and CDR2 is SMNVEV in the germline V gene (reference sequence). The V and J ends lost 3 bases and 2 bases respectively, with 9 bases between them. CDR3: CASSFAENTDTQYF. The DNA of the CDR3 is TGTGCCAGCAGTTTCGCGGAGAACACAGATACGCAGTATTTT.

V is TRBV6-4 and J is TRBJ2-1; D ambiguous. Between the trimmed V and J ends, which lost 6 bases and 1 base, there was a span of 16 bases. CDR3 size: 16 residues. Germline V gene lookup returns CDR1 MRHNA and CDR2 SNTAGT. The CDR3 region is CASSPHYEKSYNEQFF. DNA of the CDR3: TGTGCCAGCAGCCCCCACTACGAGAAATCCTACAATGAGCAGTTCTTC.

The chain links TRBV30 to TRBJ1-4, with 8 bases identical to TRBD1. Germline V gene data show CDR1 as GTSNPN and CDR2 as SVGIG (reference sequence). The CDR3 is made up of 14 amino acids. Trimming removed 4 bases from V and 3 bases from J; junction bases left unmatched: 4. The CDR3: CAWNVQGANEKLFF. The DNA for the CDR3 is TGTGCCTGGAACGTACAGGGGGCTAATGAAAAACTGTTTTTT.

J is TRBJ2-5 and V is TRBV5-4; the match to TRBD2 covers 10 bases. CDR1 and CDR2 from the germline V gene are SGHNT and YYREEE (reference sequence). V dropped 2 bases and J dropped 5; count of bases not matched to a gene: 9. There are 16 residues in the CDR3. The CDR3 DNA is TGTGCCAGCAGCTTAGCGGGAGGGCCGCGGGTGGAGACCCAGTACTTC. It yields the protein CASSLAGGPRVETQYF.

The chain has TRBV28 and TRBJ2-7, with D possibly TRBD2 on 6 matching bases. V lost 4 bases to trimming and J lost 2 bases, with 15 bases between them. This CDR3 contains 15 residues. Germline lookup yields CDR1 MDHEN and CDR2 SYDVKM. For the CDR3, the DNA is TGTGCCAGCAGTTATAATAGGAGGGGTGCCTACGAGCAGTACTTC. It is translated as CASSYNRRGAYEQYF.